Listed below are T cell receptor beta chains from one sample, sequenced in a study of CD8+ T cells in alopecia areata. TCRdb keeps only in-frame clones here, not all; method: immunoSEQ multiplex PCR. The sample lists about 200,000 clones, around 60% occurring once. The sequences come from CD4+ T cells sorted from blood, collected at roughly week 49, from a patient treated with tofacitinib. The receptors come from a human donor with alopecia areata. Each CDR3 is given with its conserved first and last residue. Each record gives: D gene, clone size, V gene, J gene, CDR3 DNA, CDR3 protein. The D gene is left open where the match is weak. Expanded clones are given a class, and other clones once, few, many or no size at all.

d_gene: TRBD1; abundance: NA; v_gene: TRBV5-1; j_gene: TRBJ2-7; CDR3nt: TGCGCCAGCAGCACAGGACAGGGATCCTCCTACGAGCAGTACTTC; CDR3aa: CASSTGQGSSYEQYF
d_gene: NA; abundance: NA; v_gene: TRBV28; j_gene: TRBJ2-7; CDR3nt: TGTGCCAGCAGTTCTCCCCCGTACGAGCAGTACTTC; CDR3aa: CASSSPPYEQYF
d_gene: NA; abundance: NA; v_gene: TRBV30; j_gene: TRBJ1-1; CDR3nt: TGTGCCTGGAGTTATCCCGGGGGGAACACTGAAGCTTTCTTT; CDR3aa: CAWSYPGGNTEAFF
d_gene: NA; abundance: NA; v_gene: TRBV7-9; j_gene: TRBJ2-3; CDR3nt: TGTGCCAGCACCCCTTGGGGGGCGGGAGATACGCAGTATTTT; CDR3aa: CASTPWGAGDTQYF
d_gene: NA; abundance: NA; v_gene: TRBV4-1; j_gene: TRBJ1-6; CDR3nt: TGCGCCAGCAGCCAAGAATCGAATTCACCCCTCCACTTT; CDR3aa: CASSQESNSPLHF
d_gene: NA; abundance: few; v_gene: TRBV7-9; j_gene: TRBJ2-3; CDR3nt: TGTGCCAGCAGCCCCAAGCGGGATACGCAGTATTTT; CDR3aa: CASSPKRDTQYF
d_gene: NA; abundance: NA; v_gene: TRBV15; j_gene: TRBJ2-3; CDR3nt: TGTGCCACCAGCAGGGGGACGGGAACGTCGGCAGATACGCAGTATTTT; CDR3aa: CATSRGTGTSADTQYF
d_gene: NA; abundance: NA; v_gene: TRBV12-5; j_gene: TRBJ1-5; CDR3nt: TGTGCTAGTGGTCCCCCCGGGGGCAGGTATAGCAATCAGCCCCAGCATTTT; CDR3aa: CASGPPGGRYSNQPQHF
d_gene: NA; abundance: NA; v_gene: TRBV29-1; j_gene: TRBJ1-2; CDR3nt: TGCAGCGTTGATGACCTCCTTAACCGGGACTCTTATGGCTACACCTTC; CDR3aa: CSVDDLLNRDSYGYTF
d_gene: NA; abundance: NA; v_gene: TRBV4-3; j_gene: TRBJ2-3; CDR3nt: TGCGCCAGCAGCTATACTGACGCAGATACGCAGTATTTT; CDR3aa: CASSYTDADTQYF
d_gene: NA; abundance: once; v_gene: TRBV30; j_gene: TRBJ1-1; CDR3nt: TGTGCCTGGAGTGTACTAGGGGGAACCGAAGCTTTCTTT; CDR3aa: CAWSVLGGTEAFF
d_gene: TRBD1; abundance: NA; v_gene: TRBV29-1; j_gene: TRBJ1-2; CDR3nt: TGCAGCGTTGGTACAGGGGGCGTATATGGCTACACCTTC; CDR3aa: CSVGTGGVYGYTF
d_gene: TRBD1; abundance: NA; v_gene: TRBV29-1; j_gene: TRBJ2-2; CDR3nt: TGCAGCGTTGACGGCACAGGGGCCGGGGAGCTGTTTTTT; CDR3aa: CSVDGTGAGELFF
d_gene: TRBD1; abundance: NA; v_gene: TRBV7-2; j_gene: TRBJ1-5; CDR3nt: TGTGCCAGCAGCCCCCGGACAGGGGGAAATCAGCCCCAGCATTTT; CDR3aa: CASSPRTGGNQPQHF
d_gene: TRBD1; abundance: few; v_gene: TRBV27; j_gene: TRBJ1-2; CDR3nt: TGTGCCAGCAGTTCCATTGACAGGGAGGATGGCTACACCTTC; CDR3aa: CASSSIDREDGYTF
d_gene: TRBD1; abundance: NA; v_gene: TRBV7-3; j_gene: TRBJ1-1; CDR3nt: TGTGCCAGCAGCTCGGGACAGGGGAACACTGAAGCTTTCTTT; CDR3aa: CASSSGQGNTEAFF
d_gene: NA; abundance: NA; v_gene: TRBV9; j_gene: TRBJ1-1; CDR3nt: TGTGCCAGCAGCGCCACCGGGACATTCAACACTGAAGCTTTCTTT; CDR3aa: CASSATGTFNTEAFF
d_gene: NA; abundance: NA; v_gene: TRBV19; j_gene: TRBJ2-3; CDR3nt: TGTGCCAGCGCGCTCGACACAGATACGCAGTATTTT; CDR3aa: CASALDTDTQYF
d_gene: TRBD1; abundance: NA; v_gene: TRBV19; j_gene: TRBJ2-7; CDR3nt: TGTGCCAGTAGGCGGACAGGAGTCTACGAGCAGTACTTC; CDR3aa: CASRRTGVYEQYF
d_gene: TRBD1; abundance: NA; v_gene: TRBV30; j_gene: TRBJ2-3; CDR3nt: TGTGCCTGGACCGGGACAGCTTACACAGATACGCAGTATTTT; CDR3aa: CAWTGTAYTDTQYF
d_gene: NA; abundance: NA; v_gene: TRBV6-5; j_gene: TRBJ1-1; CDR3nt: TGTGCCAGCAGCCGTACAAGAGCCACTGAAGCTTTCTTT; CDR3aa: CASSRTRATEAFF
d_gene: TRBD1; abundance: NA; v_gene: TRBV9; j_gene: TRBJ2-7; CDR3nt: TGTGCCAGCAGCGTAACGACAGGGGGAAACTACGAGCAGTACTTC; CDR3aa: CASSVTTGGNYEQYF
d_gene: NA; abundance: NA; v_gene: TRBV6-5; j_gene: TRBJ2-5; CDR3nt: TGTGCCAGCGCTGCGGGACCAAAAGAGACCCAGTACTTC; CDR3aa: CASAAGPKETQYF
d_gene: TRBD2; abundance: NA; v_gene: TRBV29-1; j_gene: TRBJ2-1; CDR3nt: TGCAGCGCCGCGGCTAGCGGGGAAGGAGAGCAGTTCTTC; CDR3aa: CSAAASGEGEQFF
d_gene: NA; abundance: NA; v_gene: TRBV7-8; j_gene: TRBJ1-5; CDR3nt: TGTGCCAGCAGCTTAGGGTTGGTGGCTAGCAATCAGCCCCAGCATTTT; CDR3aa: CASSLGLVASNQPQHF
d_gene: NA; abundance: few; v_gene: TRBV18; j_gene: TRBJ2-6; CDR3nt: TGTGCCAGCTCGTATAGGGGCTCTGGGGCCAACGTCCTGACTTTC; CDR3aa: CASSYRGSGANVLTF
d_gene: TRBD1; abundance: few; v_gene: TRBV29-1; j_gene: TRBJ1-1; CDR3nt: TGCAGCGTTGAGAGACCGGACAGGGGGGACACTGAAGCTTTCTTT; CDR3aa: CSVERPDRGDTEAFF
d_gene: NA; abundance: NA; v_gene: TRBV30; j_gene: TRBJ2-7; CDR3nt: TGTGCCTGGAGTGTACGGCCCACCGCCTACGAGCAGTACTTC; CDR3aa: CAWSVRPTAYEQYF
d_gene: NA; abundance: NA; v_gene: TRBV5-1; j_gene: TRBJ2-7; CDR3nt: TGCGCCAGCAGCCCAAGCGTGGGTAACTACGAGCAGTACTTC; CDR3aa: CASSPSVGNYEQYF
d_gene: NA; abundance: once; v_gene: TRBV2; j_gene: TRBJ2-7; CDR3nt: TGTGCCAGCAGGGAAGACAGAGCCTACGAGCAGTACTTC; CDR3aa: CASREDRAYEQYF
d_gene: NA; abundance: NA; v_gene: TRBV9; j_gene: TRBJ1-1; CDR3nt: TGTGCCAGCAGCCCCAACCCGAGGGGCACTGAAGCTTTCTTT; CDR3aa: CASSPNPRGTEAFF
d_gene: NA; abundance: NA; v_gene: TRBV2; j_gene: TRBJ1-5; CDR3nt: TGTGCCAGCAGTTCAACAGGGTCGAATCAGCCCCAGCATTTT; CDR3aa: CASSSTGSNQPQHF
d_gene: TRBD1; abundance: NA; v_gene: TRBV29-1; j_gene: TRBJ1-2; CDR3nt: TGCAGCGTTGAAGGACAGGGGGTTGATGGCTACACCTTC; CDR3aa: CSVEGQGVDGYTF
d_gene: NA; abundance: NA; v_gene: TRBV29-1; j_gene: TRBJ2-7; CDR3nt: TGCAGCGTTGGGGCAACATCCTACGAGCAGTACTTC; CDR3aa: CSVGATSYEQYF
d_gene: TRBD1; abundance: NA; v_gene: TRBV9; j_gene: TRBJ2-3; CDR3nt: TGTGCCAGCAGCAAACGGACAGGGGACAGAGCAGATACGCAGTATTTT; CDR3aa: CASSKRTGDRADTQYF
d_gene: NA; abundance: NA; v_gene: TRBV20-1; j_gene: TRBJ1-1; CDR3nt: TGCAGTGCTAGAGGGAACACTGAAGCTTTCTTT; CDR3aa: CSARGNTEAFF
d_gene: NA; abundance: few; v_gene: TRBV5-6; j_gene: TRBJ2-7; CDR3nt: TGTGCCAGCCTTTTGACAAACACCTTGGACGAGCAGTACTTC; CDR3aa: CASLLTNTLDEQYF
d_gene: NA; abundance: NA; v_gene: TRBV25-1; j_gene: TRBJ1-6; CDR3nt: TGTGCCAGCAGCGCGACAGTTTATAATTCACCCCTCCACTTT; CDR3aa: CASSATVYNSPLHF
d_gene: NA; abundance: NA; v_gene: TRBV6-6; j_gene: TRBJ1-6; CDR3nt: TGTGCCAGCAGCCCCGGGACCGCTTCACCCCTCCACTTT; CDR3aa: CASSPGTASPLHF
d_gene: TRBD2; abundance: NA; v_gene: TRBV9; j_gene: TRBJ2-3; CDR3nt: TGTGCCAGCAGCGTAAGGCTAGCGGGGGGAGATACGCAGTATTTT; CDR3aa: CASSVRLAGGDTQYF
d_gene: TRBD2; abundance: few; v_gene: TRBV7-2; j_gene: TRBJ2-5; CDR3nt: TGTGCCAGCAGCTTAATAGCGGGGGGACAAGAGACCCAGTACTTC; CDR3aa: CASSLIAGGQETQYF
d_gene: TRBD1; abundance: NA; v_gene: TRBV9; j_gene: TRBJ2-7; CDR3nt: TGTGCCAGCAGCGTGGGGACAGGGACTTACGAGCAGTACTTC; CDR3aa: CASSVGTGTYEQYF
d_gene: TRBD1; abundance: NA; v_gene: TRBV4-3; j_gene: TRBJ2-1; CDR3nt: TGCGCCAGCAGCCCTCGGGCTGGGACAGGGGGACGTGAGCAGTTCTTC; CDR3aa: CASSPRAGTGGREQFF
d_gene: NA; abundance: few; v_gene: TRBV7-3; j_gene: TRBJ2-1; CDR3nt: TGTGCCAGCAGCCCAGCCCGAGGGAAGAGCTCCTACAATGAGCAGTTCTTC; CDR3aa: CASSPARGKSSYNEQFF
d_gene: NA; abundance: few; v_gene: TRBV5-6; j_gene: TRBJ2-6; CDR3nt: TGTGCCAGCATCAATTCTGAGGCCAACGTCCTGACTTTC; CDR3aa: CASINSEANVLTF
d_gene: TRBD1; abundance: few; v_gene: TRBV10-3; j_gene: TRBJ1-2; CDR3nt: TGTGCCATCCGGACAGGCGCCTATGGCTACACCTTC; CDR3aa: CAIRTGAYGYTF
d_gene: NA; abundance: few; v_gene: TRBV4-3; j_gene: TRBJ1-5; CDR3nt: TGCGCCAGCAGCCAATCTGGGGCAGGCAATCAGCCCCAGCATTTT; CDR3aa: CASSQSGAGNQPQHF
d_gene: NA; abundance: few; v_gene: TRBV19; j_gene: TRBJ2-1; CDR3nt: TGTGCCAGTAGTACCCAAGGGGGGGGCTCCTACAATGAGCAGTTCTTC; CDR3aa: CASSTQGGGSYNEQFF
d_gene: NA; abundance: NA; v_gene: TRBV29-1; j_gene: TRBJ2-7; CDR3nt: TGCAGCGTTGTGGAAACTACCTACGAGCAGTACTTC; CDR3aa: CSVVETTYEQYF
d_gene: TRBD1; abundance: few; v_gene: TRBV2; j_gene: TRBJ2-7; CDR3nt: TGTGCCAGCAGTGACCGCCGACAGGGGGCGGTCGAGCAGTACTTC; CDR3aa: CASSDRRQGAVEQYF
d_gene: NA; abundance: once; v_gene: TRBV30; j_gene: TRBJ2-5; CDR3nt: TGTGCCTGGAACCCCGGCCAAGAGACCCAGTACTTC; CDR3aa: CAWNPGQETQYF
d_gene: NA; abundance: few; v_gene: TRBV6-6; j_gene: TRBJ1-2; CDR3nt: TGTGCCAGCATAAGAAGAGCAGGTCTAAACTATGGCTACACCTTC; CDR3aa: CASIRRAGLNYGYTF
d_gene: NA; abundance: once; v_gene: TRBV29-1; j_gene: TRBJ1-1; CDR3nt: TGCAGCGTTGAAGTAACAGGAGGCCGGACTGAAGCTTTCTTT; CDR3aa: CSVEVTGGRTEAFF
d_gene: NA; abundance: NA; v_gene: TRBV29-1; j_gene: TRBJ2-5; CDR3nt: TGCAGCGTTGACGGCGGAGAGACCCAGTACTTC; CDR3aa: CSVDGGETQYF
d_gene: NA; abundance: few; v_gene: TRBV19; j_gene: TRBJ2-7; CDR3nt: TGTGCCAGTAGTATAGGGGGAATGAGCGAGCAGTACTTC; CDR3aa: CASSIGGMSEQYF